One sample yielded the 9 T cell receptor beta chains listed below, sequenced in a study of blood T cell repertoires in COVID-19. Profiled with immunoSEQ multiplex PCR; TCRdb holds only in-frame clones, not every one. This repertoire shows about 190,000 clones, 60% to 80% found once; its top ten account for 17%. The sequencing input was PBMCs or T cells enriched from blood (not recorded which). These receptors all stem from a woman aged 45-59 years who had recovered from COVID-19.

The chain links TRBV7-9 to TRBJ2-5, with no clear D. This CDR3 spans 15 amino acids. Trimming took 2 bases from V and 0 from J, leaving 10 bases between them. CDR1 and CDR2 (germline): SEHNR, FQNEAQ (reference sequence). CDR3 residues: CASSLRFGYQETQYF. CDR3 DNA: TGTGCCAGCAGCTTACGGTTCGGGTACCAAGAGACCCAGTACTTC.

This clone has only a few counts. V is TRBV5-1 and J is TRBJ2-1; 13 nucleotides line up with TRBD2. The germline V gene encodes CDR1 SGHRS and CDR2 YFSETQ. The CDR3 totals 16 residues. V trimming: 4 bases; J trimming: 4 bases; junction bases outside the gene matches: 5. CDR3 coding DNA: TGCGCCAGCAGCACGGGGACTAGCGGGGCGTACAATGAGCAGTTCTTC. Translated: CASSTGTSGAYNEQFF.

A single count supports this clone. This chain connects TRBV4-2 to TRBJ2-3, with 9 bases that match TRBD2. The CDR3 contains 17 residues. Per the germline V gene, CDR1 is LGHNA and CDR2 is YNFKEQ. V lost 4 bases and J lost 1; bases outside the gene matches: 9. CDR3 sequence (DNA): TGTGCCAGCAGCCGATCGCTAGCGGGACGTGGCACAGATACGCAGTATTTT. The encoded protein is CASSRSLAGRGTDTQYF.

The chain links TRBV28 to TRBJ1-3; 7 bases are shared with TRBD1. Losses at the gene ends were 6 bases for V and 0 bases for J; bases not matched to a gene: 5. The length of the CDR3 is 15 residues. Per the germline V gene, CDR1 is MDHEN and CDR2 is SYDVKM. CDR3 residues: CASRGQPASGNTIYF. DNA of the CDR3: TGTGCCAGCAGGGGACAGCCTGCCTCTGGAAACACCATATATTTT.

The chain is built from TRBV28 and TRBJ2-1; 16 nucleotides align to TRBD2. V lost 5 bases and J lost 9; bases outside the gene matches: 4. CDR1 MDHEN and CDR2 SYDVKM come from the germline V gene. The CDR3 sequence is 15 residues long. CDR3: CASSKGLAGGLEQFF. As DNA, the CDR3 is TGTGCCAGCAGTAAGGGACTAGCGGGAGGGCTTGAGCAGTTCTTC. Based on the CDR3 plus reference TRBV28 and TRBJ2-1, the full variable domain is DVKVTQSSRYLVKRTGEKVFLECVQDMDHENMFWYRQDPGLGLRLIYFSYDVKMKEKGDIPEGYSVSREKKERFSLILESASTNQTSMYLCASSKGLAGGLEQFFGPGTRLTVL.

This chain joins TRBV5-6 and TRBJ2-7; no reliable D call. The CDR3 runs to 11 residues. Germline CDR1 reads SGHDT; CDR2 reads YYEEEE. The V gene lost 4 bases and the J gene lost 7 bases, with 9 bases spanning the gap. The CDR3 spells CASSHAREQYF. CDR3 nucleotide sequence: TGTGCCAGCAGCCATGCGAGGGAGCAGTACTTC.

This chain uses TRBV28 with TRBJ2-2; TRBD1 might be the D (5 bases). CDR1 is MDHEN and CDR2 is SYDVKM in the germline V gene. There are 14 residues in the CDR3. The ends were cut back, 6 bases at V and 4 bases at J, with 12 bases in the middle. Here the CDR3 reads CASRGHLGTGELFF. CDR3 nucleotide sequence: TGTGCCAGCAGGGGGCACCTAGGCACCGGGGAGCTGTTTTTT.

This chain joins TRBV7-9 and TRBJ2-5; 8 nucleotides agree with TRBD2. V was pared by 2 bases and J by 4 bases, with 0 bases of the junction left unmatched. The CDR3 consists of 13 residues. Germline CDR1 reads SEHNR; CDR2 reads FQNEAQ (reference sequence). In nucleotides, the CDR3 is TGTGCCAGCAGCTTAAGCGGGAGAGAGACCCAGTACTTC. Translated: CASSLSGRETQYF. Full variable domain (outside the CDR3, taken from reference TRBV7-9 and TRBJ2-5): DTGVSQNPRHKITKRGQNVTFRCDPISEHNRLYWYRQTLGQGPEFLTYFQNEAQLEKSRLLSDRFSAERPKGSFSTLEIQRTEQGDSAMYLCASSLSGRETQYFGPGTRLLVL.

Notes on this clone: Other nucleotide sequences in the sample specify the same CDR3. This sequence joins TRBV12-3 or TRBV12-4 and TRBJ1-2; perhaps TRBD1 as D (5 bases). This CDR3 has 13 amino acids. Deletions cut 3 bases from V and 2 bases from J, with 7 bases between. The DNA of the CDR3 is TGTGCCAGCAGTTTTACAGGAAACTATGGCTACACCTTC. Residues: CASSFTGNYGYTF.